The rows below give T cell receptor beta chains drawn from one sample of a study of CD8+ T cells in alopecia areata. Data came from immunoSEQ multiplex PCR; TCRdb stores just in-frame clones and leaves some out. The sample lists fewer than 250,000 clones; around three fifths were seen once. Here the sequenced sample was CD4+ T cells sorted from blood, taken at week 24, from a patient treated with tofacitinib. These TCRs come from a human donor with alopecia areata. The CDR3 runs from the conserved cysteine through the conserved F or W. The D gene is left open where the match is weak.

V gene | D gene | CDR3 protein
TRBV9 | TRBD1 | CASSATTGGAGSGYTF
TRBV29-1 | TRBD1 | CSGLGQGGGTQYF
TRBV11-2 | NA | CASSLDGDGGGFF
TRBV6-1 | NA | CAFLRENGELFF
TRBV13 | TRBD2 | CASSIRLAGFTDTQYF
TRBV7-3 | NA | CASSQSGTRSNEQFF
TRBV6-6 | NA | CASSYSSRDGYTF
TRBV11-2 | NA | CASSPQGVGTEAFF
TRBV6-5 | NA | CASMPPGYTEAFF
TRBV13 | TRBD2 | CASSSLLAGGTTDTQYF
TRBV29-1 | NA | CSVDLVMNTEAFF
TRBV4-3 | NA | CASSREAGPTGTDTQYF
TRBV29-1 | NA | CSIAPLGETQYF
TRBV29-1 | NA | CSVAPGFQTQYF
TRBV9 | NA | CASSDQVNTEAFF
TRBV28 | TRBD1 | CASNSGGTSYGYTF
TRBV29-1 | NA | CSARITDTQYF
TRBV29-1 | TRBD1 | CSAIPQGTEAFF
TRBV29-1 | NA | CSVKLQNYEQYF
TRBV30 | TRBD1 | CAWSGTGGQETQYF
TRBV30 | NA | CAWGPFRDNPYEQYF
TRBV29-1 | NA | CSVGGTMNTEAFF
TRBV2 | NA | CASSWTTYEQYF
TRBV14 | NA | CASSQDGEVPKTQYF
TRBV15 | NA | CATSPKGGTPLHF
TRBV25-1 | TRBD1 | CASKGQGVSPLHF
TRBV4-1 | NA | CASSQDPGPAAGYTF
TRBV14 | TRBD2 | CASSGLAGAHQYF